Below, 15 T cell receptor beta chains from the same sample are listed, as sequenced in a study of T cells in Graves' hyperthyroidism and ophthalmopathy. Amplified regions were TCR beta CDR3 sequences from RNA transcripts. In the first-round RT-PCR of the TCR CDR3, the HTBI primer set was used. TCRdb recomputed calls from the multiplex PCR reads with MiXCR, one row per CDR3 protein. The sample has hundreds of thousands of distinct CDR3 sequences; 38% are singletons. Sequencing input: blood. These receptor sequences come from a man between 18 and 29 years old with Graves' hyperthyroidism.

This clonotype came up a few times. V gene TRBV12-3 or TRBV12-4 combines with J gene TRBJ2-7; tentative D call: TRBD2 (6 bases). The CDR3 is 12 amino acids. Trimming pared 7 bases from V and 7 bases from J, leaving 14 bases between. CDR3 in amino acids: CASTLGGKEQYF. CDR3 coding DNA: TGTGCCAGCACCCTTGGAGGGAAAGAGCAGTACTTC.

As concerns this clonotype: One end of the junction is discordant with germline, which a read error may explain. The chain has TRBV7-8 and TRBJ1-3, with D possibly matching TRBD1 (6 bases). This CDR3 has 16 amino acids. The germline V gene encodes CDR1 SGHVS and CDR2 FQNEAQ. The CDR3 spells CASSYGGGSSGNNIYF. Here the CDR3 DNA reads TGTGCCAGCAGCTACGGGGGGGGCAGCTCTGGAAACAACATATATTTT.

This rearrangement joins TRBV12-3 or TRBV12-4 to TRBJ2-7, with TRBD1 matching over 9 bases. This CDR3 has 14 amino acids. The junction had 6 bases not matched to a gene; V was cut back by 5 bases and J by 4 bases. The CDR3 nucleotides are TGTGCCAGCAGTCGTGGGACAGGGACGTACGAGCAGTACTTC. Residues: CASSRGTGTYEQYF.

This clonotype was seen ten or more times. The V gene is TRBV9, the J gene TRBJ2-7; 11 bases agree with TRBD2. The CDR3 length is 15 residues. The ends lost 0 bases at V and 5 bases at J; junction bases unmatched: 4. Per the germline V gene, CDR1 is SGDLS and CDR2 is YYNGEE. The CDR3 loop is CASSVVAGGPNEQYF. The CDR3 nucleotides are TGTGCCAGCAGCGTAGTAGCGGGAGGGCCCAACGAGCAGTACTTC.

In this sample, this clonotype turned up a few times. The CDR3 loop reads CASSGGQSWQPQHF. The CDR3, as DNA: TGTGCCAGCAGTGGCGGACAGTCGTGGCAGCCCCAGCATTTT. This chain uses TRBV6-1 with TRBJ1-5; D perhaps matches TRBD1 (6 bases). The germline gives CDR1 MNHNS, CDR2 SASEGT. The CDR3 has 14 residues. Deletions cut 4 bases from V and 7 bases from J, with 14 bases between.

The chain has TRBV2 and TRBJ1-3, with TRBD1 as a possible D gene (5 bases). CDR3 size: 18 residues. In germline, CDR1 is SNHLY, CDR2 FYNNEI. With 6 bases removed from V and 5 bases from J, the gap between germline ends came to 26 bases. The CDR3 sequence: CASSPHVAGTFGRNTIYF. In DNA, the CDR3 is TGTGCCAGCAGCCCCCACGTGGCAGGGACTTTCGGTAGAAACACCATATATTTT.

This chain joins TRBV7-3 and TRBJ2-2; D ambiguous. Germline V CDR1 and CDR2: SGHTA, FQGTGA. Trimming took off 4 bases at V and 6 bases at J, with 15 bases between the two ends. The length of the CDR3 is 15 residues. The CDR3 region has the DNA TGTGCCAGCAGCTATCGACAAGGGTGGTCCGGGGAGCTGTTTTTT. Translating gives CASSYRQGWSGELFF.

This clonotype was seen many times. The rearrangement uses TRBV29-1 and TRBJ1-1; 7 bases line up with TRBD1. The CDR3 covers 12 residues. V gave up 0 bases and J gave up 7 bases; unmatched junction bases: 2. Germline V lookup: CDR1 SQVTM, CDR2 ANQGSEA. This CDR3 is CSVEEGGVEAFF. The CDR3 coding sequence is TGCAGCGTTGAAGAAGGGGGCGTTGAAGCTTTCTTT.

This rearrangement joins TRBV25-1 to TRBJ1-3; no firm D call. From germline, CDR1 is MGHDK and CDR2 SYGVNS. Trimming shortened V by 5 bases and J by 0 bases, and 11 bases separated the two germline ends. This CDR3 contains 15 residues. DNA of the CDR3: TGTGCCAGCAGTTACGGGCGAAGCTCTGGAAACACCATATATTTT. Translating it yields CASSYGRSSGNTIYF.

CDR3 sequence (DNA): TGTGCCAGCAGCGGGGCCCTCCGGGACGGAGGCTCTGGGGCCAACGTCCTGACTTTC. This translates into CASSGALRDGGSGANVLTF. This chain uses TRBV5-5 with TRBJ2-6; possibly TRBD1 or TRBD2 for D (5 bases each). Germline CDR1 SGHKS, CDR2 YYEKEE (reference sequence). The CDR3 length is 19 residues. The V gene lost 4 bases and the J gene lost 0 bases, with 20 bases spanning the gap.

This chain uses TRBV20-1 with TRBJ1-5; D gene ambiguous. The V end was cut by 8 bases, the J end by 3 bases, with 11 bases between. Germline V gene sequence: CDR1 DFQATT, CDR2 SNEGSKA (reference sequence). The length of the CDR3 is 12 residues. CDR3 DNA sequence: TGCAGTCCGACGGGAGCCAATCAGCCCCAGCATTTT. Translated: CSPTGANQPQHF.

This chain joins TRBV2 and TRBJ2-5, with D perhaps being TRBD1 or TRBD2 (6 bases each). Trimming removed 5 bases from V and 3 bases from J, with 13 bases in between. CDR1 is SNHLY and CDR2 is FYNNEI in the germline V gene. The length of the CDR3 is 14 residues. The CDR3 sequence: CASSRERGEETQYF. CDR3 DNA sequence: TGTGCCAGCAGTCGGGAAAGGGGGGAAGAGACCCAGTACTTC.

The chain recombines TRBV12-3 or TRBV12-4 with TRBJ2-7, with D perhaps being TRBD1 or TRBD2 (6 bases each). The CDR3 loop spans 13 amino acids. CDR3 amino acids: CASGLEGAYEQYF. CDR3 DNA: TGTGCTAGTGGTTTGGAGGGGGCCTACGAGCAGTACTTC.

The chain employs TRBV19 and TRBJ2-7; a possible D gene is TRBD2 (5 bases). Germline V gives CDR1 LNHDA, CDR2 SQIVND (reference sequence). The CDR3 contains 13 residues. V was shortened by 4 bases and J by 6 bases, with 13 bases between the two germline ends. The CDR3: CASSKLGSGEQYF. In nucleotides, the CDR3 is TGTGCCAGTAGTAAACTGGGCAGCGGCGAGCAGTACTTC.

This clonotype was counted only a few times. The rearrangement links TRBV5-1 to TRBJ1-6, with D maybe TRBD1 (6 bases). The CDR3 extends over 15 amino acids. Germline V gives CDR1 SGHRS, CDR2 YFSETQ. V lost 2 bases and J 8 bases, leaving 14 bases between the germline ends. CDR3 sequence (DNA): TGCGCCAGCAGCTTTCAGCAGGGGAGGGATTCACCCCTCCACTTT. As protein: CASSFQQGRDSPLHF.